The present entry profiles one T cell receptor (beta chain) with its context. This CDR3 has 14 residues. Trimming took off 5 bases at V and 1 base at J, with 11 bases between the two ends. The V gene's germline CDR1 is SGHVS and CDR2 FQNEAQ. Sequencing used immunoSEQ multiplex PCR; TCRdb keeps in-frame clones, though not all of them. The table includes approximately 210,000 clones, about 79% detected once. The data were obtained in a study of blood T cell repertoires in COVID-19. Across the whole study: Nucleic acid was either cDNA or gDNA, and it came from T cells, B-cell-depleted T cells, or PBMCs.

What was sequenced was PBMCs or T cells enriched from blood (not recorded which). This chain connects TRBV7-8 to TRBJ2-5; tentatively, D is TRBD2 (5 bases). The TCR comes from a woman in her sixties who had recovered from COVID-19. The CDR3 sequence: CASSRGLRQETQYF. The CDR3 region has the DNA TGTGCCAGCAGCCGAGGGTTGCGCCAAGAGACCCAGTACTTC.